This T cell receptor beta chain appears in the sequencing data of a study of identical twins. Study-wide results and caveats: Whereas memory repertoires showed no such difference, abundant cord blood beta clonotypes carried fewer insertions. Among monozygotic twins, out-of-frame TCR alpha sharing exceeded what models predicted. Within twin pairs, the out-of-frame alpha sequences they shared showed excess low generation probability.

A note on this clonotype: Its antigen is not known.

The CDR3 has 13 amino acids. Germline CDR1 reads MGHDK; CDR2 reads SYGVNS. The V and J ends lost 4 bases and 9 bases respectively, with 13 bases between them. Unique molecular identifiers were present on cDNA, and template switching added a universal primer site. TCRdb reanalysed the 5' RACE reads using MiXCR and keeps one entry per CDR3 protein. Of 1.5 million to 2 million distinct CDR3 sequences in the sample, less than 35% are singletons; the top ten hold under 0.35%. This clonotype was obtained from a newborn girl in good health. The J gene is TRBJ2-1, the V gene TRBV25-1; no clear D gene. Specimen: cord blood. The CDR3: CASSGVSSGEQFF. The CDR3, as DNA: TGTGCCAGCAGTGGGGTCTCTTCTGGTGAGCAGTTCTTC.